One sample yielded the 8 T cell receptor beta chains listed below, sequenced in a study of CD8 T cells in Susac syndrome. When the RNA was reverse transcribed, random hexamers were used with an input of roughly 0.45 to 1 ug. TCRdb called the immunoSEQ multiplex PCR reads again in MiXCR, with one record for every CDR3 protein. The table shows about 20,000 distinct CDR3 sequences, with 85% to 95% occurring only once. Sequencing input: CD8+ T cells from PBMCs. The receptors originated from a human donor in good health.

The chain has TRBV20-1 and TRBJ1-3; D not resolved. V gave up 0 bases and J gave up 4 bases, with 10 bases separating them. Germline CDR1 is DFQATT and CDR2 is SNEGSKA (reference sequence). This CDR3 has 14 residues. The CDR3 protein is CSARDQLGGNTIYF. As DNA, the CDR3 is TGCAGTGCTAGAGATCAACTGGGGGGAAACACCATATATTTT.

The chain employs TRBV7-9 and TRBJ1-1; D uncertain. The V and J ends lost 5 bases and 4 bases respectively, with 11 bases between them. In germline, CDR1 is SEHNR, CDR2 FQNEAQ (reference sequence). The CDR3 is 13 residues long. CDR3 residues: CASSLDPSTEAFF. The CDR3 coding sequence is TGTGCCAGCAGCCTCGACCCTAGCACTGAAGCTTTCTTT.

This clonotype was seen more than once but under ten times. The V and J genes are TRBV3-1 and TRBJ2-5, with D maybe TRBD1 (6 bases). The CDR3 has 13 amino acids. Germline V gene lookup returns CDR1 LGHDT and CDR2 YNNKEL (reference sequence). The germline V and J ends were trimmed by 4 bases and 4 bases, with 10 bases remaining between them. CDR3 residues: CASSPRTVETQYF. CDR3 DNA: TGTGCCAGCAGCCCGAGGACAGTAGAGACCCAGTACTTC.

This CDR3 reads CASSQSGTGAYEQYF. The CDR3 DNA is TGCGCCAGCAGCCAATCCGGGACAGGGGCCTACGAGCAGTACTTC. The V and J genes are TRBV4-1 and TRBJ2-7, with 10 bases identical to TRBD1. This CDR3 is 15 amino acids long. The ends lost 2 bases at V and 2 bases at J; junction bases unmatched: 3. Germline V gene lookup returns CDR1 MGHRA and CDR2 YSYEKL.

This clonotype came up once. The rearrangement links TRBV18 to TRBJ1-1; D is ambiguous. The CDR3 length is 16 residues. V gave up 2 bases and J gave up 2 bases, with 15 bases separating them. In germline, CDR1 is KGHSH, CDR2 LQKENI. The chain's CDR3 is CASSPVRSLGNTEAFF. In DNA form, the CDR3 reads TGTGCCAGCTCACCAGTCCGAAGCTTGGGCAACACTGAAGCTTTCTTT.

The genes are TRBV20-1 and TRBJ2-3; TRBD1 might be the D (6 bases). CDR1 is DFQATT and CDR2 is SNEGSKA in the germline V gene (reference sequence). The CDR3 is 18 amino acids. Trimming shortened V by 0 bases and J by 2 bases, and 21 bases separated the two germline ends. Here the CDR3 DNA reads TGCAGTGCTAGAGACCCGACAGGCGGAGATTATAACACAGATACGCAGTATTTT. Encoded protein: CSARDPTGGDYNTDTQYF.

This chain connects TRBV6-1 to TRBJ1-3, with D uncertain. The V gene's germline CDR1 is MNHNS and CDR2 SASEGT. V lost 3 bases, J lost 0 bases, and 9 bases lay in between. The CDR3 has 15 residues. The DNA of the CDR3 is TGTGCCAGCAGTGAGAATCCGAGCTCTGGAAACACCATATATTTT. Translation: CASSENPSSGNTIYF.

This chain uses TRBV7-9 with TRBJ1-5; D is undetermined. CDR1 is SEHNR and CDR2 is FQNEAQ in the germline V gene (reference sequence). The CDR3 length is 15 residues. V shed 1 base and J shed 6 bases, with 13 bases lying between them. CDR3 in amino acids: CASSLGEMHGQPQHF. The CDR3, as DNA: TGTGCCAGCAGCTTAGGAGAGATGCACGGTCAGCCCCAGCATTTT.